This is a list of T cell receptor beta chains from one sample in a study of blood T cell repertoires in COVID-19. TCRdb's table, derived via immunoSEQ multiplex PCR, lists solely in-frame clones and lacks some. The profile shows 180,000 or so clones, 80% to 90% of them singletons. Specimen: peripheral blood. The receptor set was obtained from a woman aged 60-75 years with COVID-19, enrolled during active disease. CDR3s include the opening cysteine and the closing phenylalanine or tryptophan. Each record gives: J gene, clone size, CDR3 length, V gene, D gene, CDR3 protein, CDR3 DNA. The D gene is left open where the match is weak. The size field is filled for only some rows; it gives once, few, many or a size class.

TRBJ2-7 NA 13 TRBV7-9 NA CASSLVRGYEQYF TGTGCCAGCAGCTTAGTACGGGGGTACGAGCAGTACTTC
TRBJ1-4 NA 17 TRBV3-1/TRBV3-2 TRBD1 CASSQDPGQGAAEKLFF TGTGCCAGCAGCCAAGATCCCGGACAGGGGGCCGCTGAAAAACTGTTTTTT
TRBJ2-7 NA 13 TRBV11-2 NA CASSPDSSYEQYF TGTGCCAGCAGCCCCGACTCCTCCTACGAGCAGTACTTC
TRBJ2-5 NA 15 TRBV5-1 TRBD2 CASSRLAGGRETQYF TGCGCCAGCAGCCGACTAGCGGGAGGGCGAGAGACCCAGTACTTC
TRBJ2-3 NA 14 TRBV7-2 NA CASSLDRTGDTQYF TGTGCCAGCAGCTTAGATCGAACGGGGGATACGCAGTATTTT
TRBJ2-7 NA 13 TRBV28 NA CASLMGQGNEQYF TGTGCCAGCCTGATGGGGCAGGGGAACGAGCAGTACTTC
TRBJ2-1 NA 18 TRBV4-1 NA CASSQELPGGTLANEQFF TGCGCCAGCAGCCAAGAACTTCCGGGCGGGACGCTCGCGAATGAGCAGTTCTTC
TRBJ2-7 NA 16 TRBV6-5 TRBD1 CASSYGGQSPSGEQYF TGTGCCAGCAGTTACGGGGGACAGTCACCCTCGGGCGAGCAGTACTTC
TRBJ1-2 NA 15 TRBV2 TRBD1 CASSGNRGGGYGYTF TGTGCCAGCAGTGGGAACAGGGGTGGAGGGTATGGCTACACCTTC
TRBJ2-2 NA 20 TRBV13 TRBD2 CASSSRIPGLAGVNTGELFF TGTGCCAGCAGCTCACGGATCCCGGGACTAGCGGGAGTGAACACCGGGGAGCTGTTTTTT
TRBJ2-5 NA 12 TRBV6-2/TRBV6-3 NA CASSYPEETQYF TGTGCCAGCAGTTACCCGGAAGAGACCCAGTACTTC
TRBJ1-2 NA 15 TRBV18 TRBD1 CASSLVDRGYYGYTF TGTGCCAGCTCACTGGTGGACAGGGGTTACTATGGCTACACCTTC
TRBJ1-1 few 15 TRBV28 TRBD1 CASRTGGQENTEAFF TGTGCCAGCAGGACAGGGGGGCAAGAGAACACTGAAGCTTTCTTT
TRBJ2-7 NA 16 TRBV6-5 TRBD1 CASSYSGDSTTYEQYF TGTGCCAGCAGTTACTCGGGGGACAGCACTACTTACGAGCAGTACTTC
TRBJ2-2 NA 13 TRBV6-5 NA CASSGRRTGELFF TGTGCCAGCAGCGGGAGACGGACCGGGGAGCTGTTTTTT
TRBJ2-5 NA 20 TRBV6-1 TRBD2 CASSGTISTGGLAGRETQYF TGTGCCAGCAGTGGAACTATTTCTACAGGGGGACTAGCGGGGCGAGAGACCCAGTACTTC
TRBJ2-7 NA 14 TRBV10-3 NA CAISESKGSYEQYF TGTGCCATCAGTGAGTCTAAAGGGAGCTACGAGCAGTACTTC
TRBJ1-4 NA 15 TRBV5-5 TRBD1 CASSPQGRPNEKLFF TGTGCCAGCAGTCCACAGGGGAGACCTAATGAAAAACTGTTTTTT
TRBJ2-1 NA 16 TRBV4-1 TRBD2 CASSQVLAGGSNEQFF TGCGCCAGCAGCCAAGTATTAGCGGGAGGATCGAATGAGCAGTTCTTC
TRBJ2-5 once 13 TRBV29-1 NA CSGRQGYQETQYF TGCAGCGGACGTCAGGGGTACCAAGAGACCCAGTACTTC
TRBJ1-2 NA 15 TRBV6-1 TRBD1 CASSEVGDRVYGYTF TGTGCCAGCAGTGAAGTGGGGGACAGAGTCTATGGCTACACCTTC
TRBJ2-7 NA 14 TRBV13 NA CASSTRDWPYEQYF TGTGCCAGCAGCACGCGGGACTGGCCCTACGAGCAGTACTTC
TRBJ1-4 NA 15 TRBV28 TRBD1 CASSVAGGKNEKLFF TGTGCCAGCAGTGTAGCAGGGGGCAAAAATGAAAAACTGTTTTTT
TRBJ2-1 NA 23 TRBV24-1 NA CATSDVGQGIRPSGSGSYNEQFF TGTGCCACCAGTGACGTCGGACAGGGGATACGTCCTAGCGGGAGCGGCTCCTACAATGAGCAGTTCTTC
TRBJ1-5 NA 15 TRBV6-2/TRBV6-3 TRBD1 CASSWTTGSNQPQHF TGTGCCAGCAGTTGGACGACAGGGAGCAATCAGCCCCAGCATTTT
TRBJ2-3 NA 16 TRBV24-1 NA CATSDLLKGTSDTQYF TGTGCCACCAGTGATTTGCTTAAAGGGACTTCAGATACGCAGTATTTT
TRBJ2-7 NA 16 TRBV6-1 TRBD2 CASSEAPRSGKAEQYF TGTGCCAGCAGTGAAGCGCCGAGAAGCGGGAAGGCCGAGCAGTACTTC
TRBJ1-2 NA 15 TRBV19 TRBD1 CASVEGGQLNYGYTF TGTGCCAGTGTGGAAGGGGGACAGCTAAACTATGGCTACACCTTC
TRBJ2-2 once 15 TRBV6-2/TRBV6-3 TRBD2 CASSYGTSVTGELFF TGTGCCAGCAGTTACGGGACTAGCGTCACCGGGGAGCTGTTTTTT
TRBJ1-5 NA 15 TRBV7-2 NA CASSSDSSLYQPQHF TGTGCCAGCAGCTCGGACAGTTCCTTATATCAGCCCCAGCATTTT
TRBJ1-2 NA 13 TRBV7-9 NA CASSSTGYYGYTF TGTGCCAGCAGCTCGACAGGCTACTATGGCTACACCTTC
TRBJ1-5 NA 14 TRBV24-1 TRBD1 CATSGTGSSQPQHF TGTGCCACCAGTGGGACAGGGAGCAGTCAGCCCCAGCATTTT
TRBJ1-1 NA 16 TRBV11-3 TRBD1 CASSLGTGQGDTEAFF TGTGCCAGCAGCCTAGGGACAGGCCAAGGAGACACTGAAGCTTTCTTT
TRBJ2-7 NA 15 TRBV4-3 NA CASSQGMGALDEQYF TGCGCCAGCAGCCAAGGTATGGGGGCGCTGGACGAGCAGTACTTC
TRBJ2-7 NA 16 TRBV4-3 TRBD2 CASSQQLAKSSYEQYF TGCGCCAGCAGCCAACAACTAGCGAAAAGCTCCTACGAGCAGTACTTC
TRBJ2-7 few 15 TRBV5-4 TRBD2 CASSFLTSGSYEQYF TGTGCCAGCAGCTTCCTGACTAGCGGGAGCTACGAGCAGTACTTC
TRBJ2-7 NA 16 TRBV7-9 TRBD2 CASSIKGGTSPYEQYF TGTGCCAGCAGCATAAAGGGGGGGACTAGCCCATACGAGCAGTACTTC
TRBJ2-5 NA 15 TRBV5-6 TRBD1 CASTLDRGRQETQYF TGTGCCAGCACCTTGGACAGGGGGCGCCAAGAGACCCAGTACTTC
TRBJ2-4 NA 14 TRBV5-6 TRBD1 CASSSTGVRNIQYF TGTGCCAGCAGCTCGACAGGGGTAAGGAACATTCAGTACTTC
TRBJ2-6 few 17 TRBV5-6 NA CASSLGTGGAGANVLTF TGTGCCAGCAGCTTGGGCACTGGGGGCGCTGGGGCCAACGTCCTGACTTTC